The 26 T cell receptor beta chains below were found in one sample sequenced in a study of T cells after yellow fever vaccination. From the 5' RACE reads, TCRdb called clonotypes with MiXCR, one entry per CDR3 protein. The sample consists of approximately 120,000 distinct CDR3 sequences, 7.5% to 10% of them appearing once. Sequences were derived from CD8+ T cells sorted from PBMCs, sampled on the day of the yellow fever booster vaccination. These receptors originate from a man between 18 and 35 years old who received the YFV17D yellow fever vaccine.

This clonotype was observed many times. This chain joins TRBV5-5 and TRBJ2-5, with a tentative D call TRBD1 (7 bases). The length of the CDR3 is 15 residues. Trimming removed 9 bases at V and 5 bases at J, with 23 bases between. Per the germline V gene, CDR1 is SGHKS and CDR2 is YYEKEE (reference sequence). The CDR3 sequence: CATQPGGGGGETQYF. The CDR3 DNA sequence: TGTGCCACCCAGCCGGGTGGAGGGGGCGGTGAGACCCAGTACTTC.

This clonotype was counted many times. The rearrangement links TRBV4-3 to TRBJ1-2; 10 nucleotides line up with TRBD1. The CDR3 has 17 amino acids. Germline V CDR1 and CDR2: LGHNA, YSLEER. The V gene end was trimmed by 2 bases and the J gene end by 5 bases; junction bases not matched to a gene: 11. The CDR3 region is CASSQPLMTGGEYGYTF. The CDR3 region has the DNA TGCGCCAGCAGCCAACCATTAATGACAGGGGGCGAGTATGGCTACACCTTC.

This chain joins TRBV7-9 and TRBJ1-5; D unresolved. V was clipped by 2 bases and J by 6 bases, with 11 bases between them. The CDR3 length is 14 residues. Per germline, CDR1 SEHNR and CDR2 FQNEAQ (reference sequence). CDR3 coding DNA: TGTGCCAGCAGCTTACCGGGTGAAGGTCAGCCCCAGCATTTT. Translated, it gives CASSLPGEGQPQHF.

The genes are TRBV5-1 and TRBJ1-1, with D unclear. The CDR3 has 14 residues. With 4 bases removed from V and 5 bases from J, the gap between germline ends came to 15 bases. The germline V gene encodes CDR1 SGHRS and CDR2 YFSETQ. The CDR3 reads CASSPTLGETEAFF. CDR3 sequence (DNA): TGCGCCAGCAGCCCGACCCTCGGAGAAACTGAAGCTTTCTTT.

This clonotype was observed many times. The J gene is TRBJ1-1, the V gene TRBV28, with unresolved D. Germline CDR1 reads MDHEN; CDR2 reads SYDVKM. The CDR3 has 14 residues. The V and J ends lost 1 base and 0 bases respectively, with 6 bases between them. CDR3 nucleotides: TGTGCCAGCAGTTTATTCGTGGTGAACACTGAAGCTTTCTTT. It encodes CASSLFVVNTEAFF.

V gene TRBV2 combines with J gene TRBJ2-1; D not resolved. The CDR3 contains 15 residues. Trimming stripped 6 bases from V and 4 bases from J, with 16 bases between. Germline V gene data show CDR1 as SNHLY and CDR2 as FYNNEI. The CDR3 loop reads CASSPPVSLYNEQFF. CDR3 in DNA: TGTGCCAGCAGCCCGCCGGTCTCCCTGTACAATGAGCAGTTCTTC.

There are a few counts of this clonotype. For the CDR3, the DNA is TGCAGTGCTACCAGCGGGGTGGTTCGCACAGATACGCAGTATTTT. Residues: CSATSGVVRTDTQYF. The J gene is TRBJ2-3, the V gene TRBV20-1, with 7 bases fitting TRBD2. The germline V gene has CDR1 DFQATT and CDR2 SNEGSKA (reference sequence). The CDR3 has 15 residues. Trimming removed 4 bases from V and 1 base from J; junction bases left unmatched: 8.

The chain couples TRBV4-2 to TRBJ2-7, with 8 nucleotides matching TRBD2. CDR1 is LGHNA and CDR2 is YNFKEQ in the germline V gene. J lost 6 bases, V lost 0 bases, and 13 bases had no gene match. The CDR3 contains 17 residues. The CDR3 is CASSQDPCLAGSCEQYV. In nucleotides, the CDR3 is TGTGCCAGCAGCCAAGATCCGTGCCTAGCGGGCTCATGCGAGCAGTACGTC.

The J gene is TRBJ2-1, the V gene TRBV7-9, with TRBD2 matching 9 bases. V trimming: 2 bases; J trimming: 3 bases; junction bases outside the gene matches: 5. Germline CDR1 SEHNR, CDR2 FQNEAQ (reference sequence). CDR3 length: 16 residues. CDR3 residues: CASSLWLAGFYNEQFF. Here the CDR3 DNA reads TGTGCCAGCAGCTTATGGCTAGCGGGGTTCTACAATGAGCAGTTCTTC.

This rearrangement joins TRBV7-8 to TRBJ1-1, with TRBD1 matching 7 bases. The germline CDR1 and CDR2 sequences are SGHVS and FQNEAQ. Trimming removed 3 bases from V and 8 bases from J; junction bases left unmatched: 9. CDR3 length: 14 residues. The CDR3 sequence is CASSFRFAGGEAFF. The CDR3 nucleotides read TGTGCCAGCAGCTTTAGGTTTGCAGGGGGAGAAGCTTTCTTT.

This clonotype was seen ten or more times. The chain is built from TRBV4-2 and TRBJ2-3; 7 nucleotides align to TRBD2. The V segment lost 1 base and the J segment 1 base; nucleotides outside the gene matches: 5. The length of the CDR3 is 16 residues. Germline V lookup: CDR1 LGHNA, CDR2 YNFKEQ. The CDR3 reads CASSQVGGDRTDTQYF. Here the CDR3 DNA reads TGTGCCAGCAGCCAAGTTGGGGGGGACCGCACAGATACGCAGTATTTT.

This clonotype came up once. This rearrangement joins TRBV19 to TRBJ2-7; D may be TRBD1 (7 bases). V lost 4 bases to trimming and J lost 5 bases, with 12 bases between them. This CDR3 region has 13 residues. Germline-derived CDR1 and CDR2 are LNHDA and SQIVND (reference sequence). CDR3 residues: CASSTGQRDEQYF. The CDR3 DNA reads as TGTGCCAGTAGTACGGGACAGCGGGACGAGCAGTACTTC. Full variable domain (remainder filled in from reference TRBV19 and TRBJ2-7): DGGITQSPKYLFRKEGQNVTLSCEQNLNHDAMYWYRQDPGQGLRLIYYSQIVNDFQKGDIAEGYSVSREKKESFPLTVTSAQKNPTAFYLCASSTGQRDEQYFGPGTRLTVT.

This clonotype was observed at least ten times. The chain recombines TRBV12-3 or TRBV12-4 with TRBJ1-2; D is uncertain. The CDR3 runs 11 residues. V shed 4 bases and J shed 12 bases, with 12 bases lying between them. CDR3 nucleotide sequence: TGTGCCAGCAGTTCCGGCGAGCACCACACCTTC. Translation: CASSSGEHHTF.

This clonotype was seen only a few times. The chain couples TRBV12-3 or TRBV12-4 to TRBJ2-7, with TRBD2 identical over 7 bases. V was clipped by 5 bases and J by 1 base; unmatched bases: 8. The CDR3 is made up of 15 amino acids. The CDR3 sequence is CASSEASGPSYEQYF. CDR3 sequence (DNA): TGTGCCAGCAGTGAGGCTAGCGGCCCGTCCTACGAGCAGTACTTC.

The chain has TRBV4-1 and TRBJ1-4; tentative D call: TRBD1 (6 bases). Germline V gives CDR1 MGHRA, CDR2 YSYEKL. V dropped 3 bases and J dropped 3 bases, with 11 bases sitting between them. CDR3 length: 15 amino acids. DNA for the CDR3: TGCGCCAGCAGCCAGGACTCAGGGGCTAATGAAAAACTGTTTTTT. This codes for CASSQDSGANEKLFF.

The V and J genes are TRBV4-1 and TRBJ2-3; 7 positions match TRBD1. V shed 6 bases, J shed 1 base, and the junction held 10 bases outside the gene matches. The CDR3 covers 16 residues. The germline V gene has CDR1 MGHRA and CDR2 YSYEKL. The CDR3 is CASSPSLTGRTDTQYF. The CDR3 coding sequence is TGCGCCAGCAGTCCGAGCCTGACAGGGCGCACAGATACGCAGTATTTT.

This clonotype was observed a few times. The chain links TRBV4-3 to TRBJ2-7; D ambiguous. Per germline, CDR1 LGHNA and CDR2 YSLEER. This CDR3 is built from 14 residues. The ends were cut back, 1 base at V and 0 bases at J, with 7 bases in the middle. The DNA for the CDR3 is TGCGCCAGCAGCCAAGCAAGGGCCTCCTACGAGCAGTACTTC. It encodes CASSQARASYEQYF.

This clonotype was observed a handful of times. This rearrangement joins TRBV7-9 to TRBJ1-2, with D maybe TRBD1 (5 bases). The CDR3 loop spans 15 amino acids. Germline V gene lookup returns CDR1 SEHNR and CDR2 FQNEAQ (reference sequence). V shed 5 bases and J shed 6 bases, with 19 bases lying between them. As DNA, the CDR3 is TGTGCCAGCAGCGAAGCCGTCCGGGGGGGGGATGGCTACACCTTC. The encoded protein is CASSEAVRGGDGYTF. Together with reference TRBV7-9 and TRBJ1-2, the CDR3 gives the full variable domain: DTGVSQNPRHKITKRGQNVTFRCDPISEHNRLYWYRQTLGQGPEFLTYFQNEAQLEKSRLLSDRFSAERPKGSFSTLEIQRTEQGDSAMYLCASSEAVRGGDGYTFGSGTRLTVV.

The rearrangement uses TRBV20-1 and TRBJ1-5, with D perhaps TRBD1 (5 bases). Germline CDR1 is DFQATT and CDR2 is SNEGSKA (reference sequence). The CDR3 loop spans 14 amino acids. Trimming pared 3 bases from V and 10 bases from J, leaving 19 bases between. CDR3 bases: TGCAGTGCTAGTACCCGGACACAGGTCCATCCCCAGCATTTT. Translating it yields CSASTRTQVHPQHF.

This clonotype has a handful of counts. V and J are TRBV11-2 and TRBJ1-1; the D is unclear. Germline loops: CDR1 SGHAT, CDR2 FQNNGV. This CDR3 comprises 11 residues. Trimming cost V 1 base and J 9 bases, with 6 bases left between them. The CDR3 here is CASSLALQAFF. The CDR3 DNA follows: TGTGCCAGCAGCTTAGCCCTGCAAGCTTTCTTT.

The chain carries TRBV13 and TRBJ2-1, with 9 bases aligning to TRBD1. The germline gives CDR1 PRHDT, CDR2 FYEKMQ (reference sequence). The V segment lost 4 bases and the J segment 5 bases; nucleotides outside the gene matches: 6. This CDR3 spans 15 amino acids. The CDR3 spells CASSSPGQGNNEQFF. The CDR3 nucleotides read TGTGCCAGCAGCTCCCCGGGACAGGGAAACAATGAGCAGTTCTTC.

There are a few counts of this clonotype. V gene TRBV4-1 combines with J gene TRBJ1-1; TRBD1 matches at 7 bases. Germline V gives CDR1 MGHRA, CDR2 YSYEKL. The junction had 7 bases not matched to a gene; V was cut back by 2 bases and J by 1 base. This CDR3 contains 16 residues. CDR3 in amino acids: CASSQYPGQKNTEAFF. The CDR3 DNA follows: TGCGCCAGCAGCCAATATCCGGGACAGAAGAACACTGAAGCTTTCTTT.

At least ten counts were recorded for this clonotype. V and J are TRBV11-2 and TRBJ1-1; D not certain. Germline values: CDR1 SGHAT, CDR2 FQNNGV. The CDR3 contains 16 residues. Between the trimmed V and J ends, which lost 5 bases and 5 bases, there was a span of 21 bases. The CDR3 is CASSRPEGIGWTEAFF. CDR3 in DNA: TGTGCCAGCAGCCGCCCCGAGGGCATTGGTTGGACTGAAGCTTTCTTT.

This clonotype was detected only a few times. This rearrangement joins TRBV4-1 to TRBJ1-2; TRBD1 matches 8 bases. Germline CDR1 MGHRA, CDR2 YSYEKL. The CDR3 loop spans 14 amino acids. Trimming cost V 6 bases and J 4 bases; bases outside gene matches: 7. CDR3 sequence: CASSHRGGGYGYTF. CDR3 coding DNA: TGCGCCAGCAGTCACAGGGGGGGCGGCTATGGCTACACCTTC.

V and J are TRBV6-6 and TRBJ2-7; no firm D call. Germline CDR1 reads MNHNY; CDR2 reads SVGAGI (reference sequence). The CDR3 covers 15 residues. V was trimmed by 0 bases and J by 4 bases, leaving 13 bases between them. The CDR3 DNA sequence: TGTGCCAGCAGTTACTCGGGCCCGGTTTTATACGAGCAGTACTTC. Residues: CASSYSGPVLYEQYF.

This clonotype appeared many times. The V and J genes are TRBV19 and TRBJ2-3; 7 bases are a match to TRBD2. The CDR3 runs to 14 residues. Germline V CDR1 and CDR2: LNHDA, SQIVND (reference sequence). Unmatched junction bases numbered 4, after V lost 4 bases and J lost 3 bases. The CDR3 sequence: CASSRRGWTDTQYF. The CDR3 DNA follows: TGTGCCAGTAGTAGGCGGGGGTGGACAGATACGCAGTATTTT.